This section outlines one T cell receptor (beta chain) sequence together with its context. This entry belongs to a study of cytomegalovirus exposure and HLA in healthy donors. The CDR3 is 16 residues long. V was trimmed by 1 base and J by 5 bases, leaving 15 bases between them. CDR1 SGHVS and CDR2 FNYEAQ come from the germline V gene. 60 Vbeta and 13 Jbeta primers were used in PCR. Sequencing used immunoSEQ multiplex PCR; TCRdb keeps in-frame clones, though not all of them. The sample shows about 110,000 clones, 60% to 85% of them seen only once. Source material: PBMCs. The source of this sequence is a male donor in good health and CMV-seropositive. The rearrangement joins TRBV7-6 to TRBJ2-1; weak D call: TRBD2 (5 bases). The CDR3, as DNA: TGTGCCAGCAGCTTAGAGGCGGCCCGAGGGAACAATGAGCAGTTCTTC. Translated: CASSLEAARGNNEQFF.